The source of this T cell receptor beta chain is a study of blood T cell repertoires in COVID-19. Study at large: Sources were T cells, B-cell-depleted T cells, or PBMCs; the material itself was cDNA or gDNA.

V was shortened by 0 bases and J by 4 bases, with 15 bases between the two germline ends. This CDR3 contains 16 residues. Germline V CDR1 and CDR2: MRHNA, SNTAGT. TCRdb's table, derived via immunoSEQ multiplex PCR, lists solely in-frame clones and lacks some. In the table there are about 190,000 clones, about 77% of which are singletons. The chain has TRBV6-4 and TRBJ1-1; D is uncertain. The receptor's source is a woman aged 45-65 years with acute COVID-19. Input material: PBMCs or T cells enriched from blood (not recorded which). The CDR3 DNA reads TGTGCCAGCAGTGACTCGTTTACGGATCGGGGCACTGAAGCTTTCTTT. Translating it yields CASSDSFTDRGTEAFF.